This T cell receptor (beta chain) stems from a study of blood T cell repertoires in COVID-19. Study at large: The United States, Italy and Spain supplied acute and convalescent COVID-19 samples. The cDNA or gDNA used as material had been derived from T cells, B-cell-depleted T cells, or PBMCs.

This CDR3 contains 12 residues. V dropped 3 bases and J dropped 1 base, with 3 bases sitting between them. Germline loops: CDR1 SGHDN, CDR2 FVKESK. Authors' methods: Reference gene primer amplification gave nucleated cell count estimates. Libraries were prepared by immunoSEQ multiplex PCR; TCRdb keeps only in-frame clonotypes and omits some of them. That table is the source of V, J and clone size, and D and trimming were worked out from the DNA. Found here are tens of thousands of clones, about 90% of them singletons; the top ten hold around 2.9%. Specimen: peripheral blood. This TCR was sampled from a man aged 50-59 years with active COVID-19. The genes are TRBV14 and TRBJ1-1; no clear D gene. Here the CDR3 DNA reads TGTGCCAGCAGCCAGAGGAACACTGAAGCTTTCTTT. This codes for CASSQRNTEAFF.